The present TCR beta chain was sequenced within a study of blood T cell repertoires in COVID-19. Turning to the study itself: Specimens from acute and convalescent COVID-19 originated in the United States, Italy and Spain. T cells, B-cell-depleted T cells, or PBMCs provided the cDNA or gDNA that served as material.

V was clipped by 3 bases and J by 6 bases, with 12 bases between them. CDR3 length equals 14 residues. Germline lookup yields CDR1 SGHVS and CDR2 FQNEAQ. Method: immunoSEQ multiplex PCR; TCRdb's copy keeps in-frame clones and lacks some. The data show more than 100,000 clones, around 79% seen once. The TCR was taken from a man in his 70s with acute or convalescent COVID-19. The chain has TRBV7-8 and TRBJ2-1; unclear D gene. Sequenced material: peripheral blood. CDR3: CASSFDSFRNEQFF. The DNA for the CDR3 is TGTGCCAGCAGCTTTGATAGCTTTCGCAATGAGCAGTTCTTC.